These T cell receptor beta chains were read from a single sample in a study of T-cell reconstitution after alpha-beta-depleted transplantation in children. Each CDR3 protein is one row after TCRdb ran MiXCR on the PCR reads. The repertoire holds more than 400,000 distinct CDR3 sequences, with 43% as singletons. Sequenced here: PBMCs, sampled before TCRalphabeta/CD19-depleted stem cell transplant. The source is a girl aged 2 to 9 with aplastic anemia, due to receive a stem cell transplant. The CDR3 runs from the conserved cysteine through the conserved F or W. D genes are given only for firm matches. A row's size may be missing; if present it is once, few, many or a size class.

clone_size | j_call | d_call | v_call | cdr3_nt | cdr3_aa
few | TRBJ1-5 | NA | TRBV19 | TGTGCCAGTAGATTCAAGAGGGGGGCCCAGCATTTT | CASRFKRGAQHF
NA | TRBJ2-7 | TRBD1 | TRBV20-1 | TGCAGTGCTCCGCGGGGACAGGGAGTCTACGAGCAGTACTTC | CSAPRGQGVYEQYF
NA | TRBJ2-3 | TRBD1 | TRBV20-1 | TGCAGTGCTACATGGGACAGCACATTGGATACGCAGTATTTT | CSATWDSTLDTQYF
NA | TRBJ2-1 | TRBD1 | TRBV5-1 | TGCGCCAGCAGCCGGGACAGGGCGGATGAGCAGTTCTTC | CASSRDRADEQFF
NA | TRBJ2-7 | NA | TRBV5-1 | TGCGCCAGCAGCAGATACGGGACAACCTACGAGCAGTACTTC | CASSRYGTTYEQYF
many | TRBJ1-5 | TRBD1 | TRBV20-1 | TGCAGTGCTAGGGCACAGGGGGCAAGGCAGCCCCAGCATTTT | CSARAQGARQPQHF
NA | TRBJ2-2 | NA | TRBV4-1 | TGCGCCAGCAGCCAAGGGGGTTGGGAGCTGTTTTTT | CASSQGGWELFF
few | TRBJ2-1 | NA | TRBV7-3 | TGTGCCAGCAGCCCTGGTCGTCCGTCGGACAATGAGCAGTTCTTC | CASSPGRPSDNEQFF
few | TRBJ2-7 | NA | TRBV28 | TGTGCCAGCAGTTTTATAAGTGGGCTGAGAAACGAGCAGTACTTC | CASSFISGLRNEQYF
few | TRBJ2-1 | NA | TRBV19 | TGTGCCAGTAGTATCGTGGCAAGGGCCCCGTACAATGAGCAGTTCTTC | CASSIVARAPYNEQFF
NA | TRBJ2-1 | TRBD2 | TRBV2 | TGTGCCAGCATCCCTCAACTAGCGAATGGCAATGAGCAGTTCTTC | CASIPQLANGNEQFF
NA | TRBJ1-1 | NA | TRBV24-1 | TGTGCCACCAGTGATTTGGATGCTTTCTTT | CATSDLDAFF
NA | TRBJ1-2 | NA | TRBV5-1 | TGCGCCAGCAGCTTGGACCCCGACAGTTCACGGGTGGGTGGCTACACCTTC | CASSLDPDSSRVGGYTF
many | TRBJ2-1 | NA | TRBV7-6 | TGTGCCAGCAGCTTAGCGAGAGGCGAAAGTCCAGCTCTGGAATACAATGAGCAGTTCTTC | CASSLARGESPALEYNEQFF
NA | TRBJ2-2 | NA | TRBV9 | TGTGCCAGCAGCGTAGCAGCTACCGGGGAGCTGTTTTTT | CASSVAATGELFF
few | TRBJ2-6 | NA | TRBV18 | TGTGCCAGCTCACCACAGTCCCTTTCCTCTGGGGCCAACGTCCTGACTTTC | CASSPQSLSSGANVLTF
NA | TRBJ2-1 | NA | TRBV29-1 | TGCAGCGTTGGGGGTAATGAGCAGTTCTTC | CSVGGNEQFF
few | TRBJ2-1 | NA | TRBV7-2 | TGTGCCAGCAGCACAGACGGCGGACTCTACAATGAGCAGTTCTTC | CASSTDGGLYNEQFF
NA | TRBJ1-5 | TRBD1 | TRBV15 | TGTGCCACCAGCAGAGTTGGACAGGGTTTACGGAATCAGCCCCAGCATTTT | CATSRVGQGLRNQPQHF
NA | TRBJ2-7 | TRBD1 | TRBV20-1 | TGCAGTGCTAGAGTACAGGGGGCTTCCTACGAGCAGTACTTC | CSARVQGASYEQYF
NA | TRBJ2-2 | NA | TRBV29-1 | TGCAGCGTTTTTAGCGGGGAGCTGTTTTTT | CSVFSGELFF
NA | TRBJ2-2 | TRBD2 | TRBV20-1 | TGCAGTGCCCCCGGGACTAGCGTCTCCGTACGGCCCCAGAGGGGGGAGCTGTTTTTT | CSAPGTSVSVRPQRGELFF
NA | TRBJ2-1 | NA | TRBV15 | TGTGCCACCAGCGCCCGGCCGGCGCCTACCAAACGCAGCTCCTACAATGAGCAGTTCTTC | CATSARPAPTKRSSYNEQFF
NA | TRBJ2-7 | NA | TRBV29-1 | TGCAGCGTCGGATTTTCTACCTACGAGCAGTACTTC | CSVGFSTYEQYF
few | TRBJ2-1 | TRBD2 | TRBV7-2 | TGTGCCAGCAGCCCGACTAGCGGGGATTACAATGAGCAGTTCTTC | CASSPTSGDYNEQFF
many | TRBJ1-2 | TRBD1 | TRBV25-1 | TGTGCCAGCAGTGGGGGACAGGGCTCGGGGTATGGCTACACCTTC | CASSGGQGSGYGYTF
few | TRBJ2-3 | NA | TRBV27 | TGTGCCAGCAGGGAGTTTACAGATACGCAGTATTTT | CASREFTDTQYF
NA | TRBJ2-1 | TRBD2 | TRBV9 | TGTGCCAGCAGCTCAGGGACTAGCGGAGTTCTCTCCTACAATGAGCAGTTCTTC | CASSSGTSGVLSYNEQFF
many | TRBJ1-1 | NA | TRBV27 | TGTGCCAGCTGGGTCATGGGCGCTGAAGCTTTCTTT | CASWVMGAEAFF
few | TRBJ1-5 | NA | TRBV6-6 | TGTGCCAGCAGCCAATACGCCGGTCAGCCCCAGCATTTT | CASSQYAGQPQHF
NA | TRBJ2-3 | TRBD2 | TRBV11-2 | TGTGCCAGCAGCCCAGGAGCGGGGGGGCCGAGTACGCAGTATTTT | CASSPGAGGPSTQYF
many | TRBJ1-6 | NA | TRBV11-1 | TGTGCCAGCAGCTTAGGCGGCTTCGGGACACAGAGCTCCTATAATTCACCCCTCCACTTT | CASSLGGFGTQSSYNSPLHF
many | TRBJ2-7 | NA | TRBV6-1 | TGTGCCAGCAGTGAGGCAGGGGTCGAGCAGTACTTC | CASSEAGVEQYF